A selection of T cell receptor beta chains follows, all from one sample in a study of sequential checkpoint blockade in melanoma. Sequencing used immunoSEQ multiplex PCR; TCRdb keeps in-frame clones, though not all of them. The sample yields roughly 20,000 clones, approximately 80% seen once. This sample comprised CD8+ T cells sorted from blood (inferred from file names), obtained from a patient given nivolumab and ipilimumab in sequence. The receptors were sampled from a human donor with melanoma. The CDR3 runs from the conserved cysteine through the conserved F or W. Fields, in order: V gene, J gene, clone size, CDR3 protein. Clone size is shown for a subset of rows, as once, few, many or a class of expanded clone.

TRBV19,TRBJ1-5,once,CASRGRQGWNQPQHF
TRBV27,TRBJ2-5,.,CASSRTGKETQYF
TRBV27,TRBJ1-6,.,CASSFRHHSYNSPLHF
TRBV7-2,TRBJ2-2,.,CASTQPDREYTGELFF
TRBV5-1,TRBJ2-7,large,CASSFWGTGDYEGSYEQYF
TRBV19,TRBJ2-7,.,CASSPGLVWGEQYF
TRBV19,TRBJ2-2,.,CASSGRANGELFF
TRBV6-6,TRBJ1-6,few,CASGAGLNNSPLHF
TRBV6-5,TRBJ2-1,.,CASNIDGFTQFF
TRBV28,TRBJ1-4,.,CASSLHPDEKLFF
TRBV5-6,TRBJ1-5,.,CASSLRFEDQPQHF